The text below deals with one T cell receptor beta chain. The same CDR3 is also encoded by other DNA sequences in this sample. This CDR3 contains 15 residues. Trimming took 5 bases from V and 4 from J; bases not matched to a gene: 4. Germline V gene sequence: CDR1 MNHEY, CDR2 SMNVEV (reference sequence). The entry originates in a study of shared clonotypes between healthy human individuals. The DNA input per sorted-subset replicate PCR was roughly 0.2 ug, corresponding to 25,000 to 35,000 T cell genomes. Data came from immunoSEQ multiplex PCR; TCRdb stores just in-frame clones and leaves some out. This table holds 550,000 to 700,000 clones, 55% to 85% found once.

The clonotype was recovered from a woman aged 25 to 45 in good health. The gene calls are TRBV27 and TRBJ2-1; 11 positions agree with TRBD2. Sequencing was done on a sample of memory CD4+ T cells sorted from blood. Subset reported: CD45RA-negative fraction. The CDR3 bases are TGTGCCAGCAGTCACACTAGCGGGAGTTACAATGAGCAGTTCTTC. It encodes CASSHTSGSYNEQFF.